This T cell receptor (beta chain) was obtained from a study of cytomegalovirus exposure and HLA in healthy donors. Study-level points and caveats: Within the 100 to 150 validation repertoires, first-cohort TCR clusters tended to co-occur, according to a later analysis. The listing of about 150 TCR beta chains classed them as cytomegalovirus-associated.

A roughly 120-subject validation cohort, separate from the approximately 670-subject first cohort, supplied the donors. Method: immunoSEQ multiplex PCR; TCRdb's copy keeps in-frame clones and lacks some. The sample records 130,000 or so clones, about 90% being singletons. About this clone: Its antigen remains unknown.

Sequencing was carried out using PBMCs. This clonotype was sampled from a man aged 25-45 years in good health and CMV-seronegative.

CDR3 sequence reads: CASSARLAGGPGELFF. The CDR3 bases are TGTGCCAGCAGCGCGCGACTAGCGGGGGGGCCCGGGGAGCTGTTTTTT. This rearrangement joins TRBV5-6 to TRBJ2-2, with 14 bases fitting TRBD2. With 4 bases clipped from V and 6 bases from J, the junction kept 5 bases outside the gene matches. The CDR3 covers 16 residues. Per germline, CDR1 SGHDT and CDR2 YYEEEE.